A selection of T cell receptor beta chains follows, all from one sample in a study of shared clonotypes between healthy human individuals. Libraries were prepared by immunoSEQ multiplex PCR; TCRdb keeps only in-frame clonotypes and omits some of them. This sample has 730,000 or so clones, with 72% found just once. The sample was memory CD4+ T cells sorted from blood. The receptors here all came from a woman in her twenties or thirties in good health. CDR3s include the opening cysteine and the closing phenylalanine or tryptophan. D genes are given only for firm matches. Size values are once, few and many counts, or a class for expanded clones, and some rows have none.

d_gene: .; v_gene: TRBV2; j_gene: TRBJ1-2; abundance: .; CDR3nt: TGTGCCAGCAGACGGGGAGATGCTGGCTATGGCTACACCTTC; CDR3aa: CASRRGDAGYGYTF
d_gene: .; v_gene: TRBV5-1; j_gene: TRBJ1-1; abundance: few; CDR3nt: TGCGCCAGCAGCTCACAGGGACCTTCCGCTGAAGCTTTCTTT; CDR3aa: CASSSQGPSAEAFF
d_gene: TRBD1; v_gene: TRBV6-6; j_gene: TRBJ2-7; abundance: .; CDR3nt: TGTGCCAGCACTAGGGGGACAGGGGGGCACGAGCAGTACTTC; CDR3aa: CASTRGTGGHEQYF
d_gene: TRBD1; v_gene: TRBV5-1; j_gene: TRBJ1-2; abundance: .; CDR3nt: TGCGCCAGCAGCTTGGCCCAGGGGGGCGATGGCTACACCTTC; CDR3aa: CASSLAQGGDGYTF
d_gene: TRBD2; v_gene: TRBV4-1; j_gene: TRBJ2-7; abundance: once; CDR3nt: TGCGCCAGCAGCCCCCCCGCTAGCGGGATTTTCGAGCAGTACTTC; CDR3aa: CASSPPASGIFEQYF
d_gene: .; v_gene: TRBV11-2; j_gene: TRBJ1-4; abundance: .; CDR3nt: TGTGCCAGCAGCTTAGTGGCCTTGGTGGGTGAAAAACTGTTTTTT; CDR3aa: CASSLVALVGEKLFF
d_gene: .; v_gene: TRBV11-2; j_gene: TRBJ2-3; abundance: .; CDR3nt: TGTGCCAGCAGCAGGGAAACAGATACGCAGTATTTT; CDR3aa: CASSRETDTQYF
d_gene: TRBD1; v_gene: TRBV5-4; j_gene: TRBJ2-7; abundance: .; CDR3nt: TGTGCCAGCAGCCCCAACCCCACGGGACAGGGGCGCGAGCAGTACTTC; CDR3aa: CASSPNPTGQGREQYF
d_gene: .; v_gene: TRBV10-1; j_gene: TRBJ2-7; abundance: .; CDR3nt: TGCGCCAGCAGTGCGGGGGGACAAGGGAAGCTCGAGCAGTACTTC; CDR3aa: CASSAGGQGKLEQYF
d_gene: .; v_gene: TRBV27; j_gene: TRBJ1-3; abundance: many; CDR3nt: TGTGCCAGCAGTAAAGGGAGTTTTGGAAACACCATATATTTT; CDR3aa: CASSKGSFGNTIYF
d_gene: .; v_gene: TRBV19; j_gene: TRBJ2-1; abundance: .; CDR3nt: TGTGCCAGTAGTATCGGAGGGGGAAGGAATGAGCAGTTCTTC; CDR3aa: CASSIGGGRNEQFF
d_gene: .; v_gene: TRBV2; j_gene: TRBJ2-7; abundance: .; CDR3nt: TGTGCCAGCACCGAGGTGGGGGGGACAGCGGATTATGAGCAGTACTTC; CDR3aa: CASTEVGGTADYEQYF
d_gene: .; v_gene: TRBV11-2; j_gene: TRBJ1-1; abundance: .; CDR3nt: TGTGCCAGCAGCTTCACGGGGGGGCGGAACACTGAAGCTTTCTTT; CDR3aa: CASSFTGGRNTEAFF
d_gene: TRBD1; v_gene: TRBV5-1; j_gene: TRBJ2-2; abundance: .; CDR3nt: TGTGCCAGCAGCTATGTCCCGGGACAGGGGGCCGGGGAGCTGTTTTTT; CDR3aa: CASSYVPGQGAGELFF
d_gene: TRBD2; v_gene: TRBV6-6; j_gene: TRBJ2-7; abundance: once; CDR3nt: TGTGCCAGCAGTCCTCGGCGGGAGATATACTACGAGCAGTACTTC; CDR3aa: CASSPRREIYYEQYF
d_gene: .; v_gene: TRBV5-6; j_gene: TRBJ1-1; abundance: .; CDR3nt: TGTGCCAGCAGTAGGACTTTATCGAACACTGAAGCTTTCTTT; CDR3aa: CASSRTLSNTEAFF
d_gene: .; v_gene: TRBV10-1; j_gene: TRBJ2-2; abundance: .; CDR3nt: TGCGCCAGCAGACCCAACACGAACACCGGGGAGCTGTTTTTT; CDR3aa: CASRPNTNTGELFF
d_gene: TRBD1; v_gene: TRBV18; j_gene: TRBJ2-1; abundance: few; CDR3nt: TGTGCCAGCTCATCCGGACAGGACCATTACAATGAGCAGTTCTTC; CDR3aa: CASSSGQDHYNEQFF
d_gene: .; v_gene: TRBV19; j_gene: TRBJ1-5; abundance: few; CDR3nt: TGTGCCAGTAGTATGGTGAGTTATAGCAATCAGCCCCAGCATTTT; CDR3aa: CASSMVSYSNQPQHF
d_gene: TRBD1; v_gene: TRBV7-2; j_gene: TRBJ2-1; abundance: .; CDR3nt: TGTGCCAGCAGCCTACGACAGGGGACCTACAATGAGCAGTTCTTC; CDR3aa: CASSLRQGTYNEQFF
d_gene: TRBD1; v_gene: TRBV27; j_gene: TRBJ1-5; abundance: few; CDR3nt: TGTGCCAGCAGGGATATACAGGGGGAGCAGCCCCAGCATTTT; CDR3aa: CASRDIQGEQPQHF
d_gene: TRBD1; v_gene: TRBV11-2; j_gene: TRBJ2-7; abundance: .; CDR3nt: TGTGCCAGCAGCTTAGACCGCAGACGACAGGGTAAGACGTACTTC; CDR3aa: CASSLDRRRQGKTYF
d_gene: .; v_gene: TRBV29-1; j_gene: TRBJ2-3; abundance: few; CDR3nt: TGCAGCGTTGAAGATTTCGTAGCGGAGAGCACAGATACGCAGTATTTT; CDR3aa: CSVEDFVAESTDTQYF
d_gene: TRBD2; v_gene: TRBV28; j_gene: TRBJ2-3; abundance: .; CDR3nt: TGTGCCAGCAGTCTACCGGGACTAGCGGGAGAAGATACGCAGTATTTT; CDR3aa: CASSLPGLAGEDTQYF
d_gene: .; v_gene: TRBV9; j_gene: TRBJ2-2; abundance: .; CDR3nt: TGTGCCAGCAGCGTCGGAGAGGTTACCGGGGAGCTGTTTTTT; CDR3aa: CASSVGEVTGELFF
d_gene: TRBD2; v_gene: TRBV9; j_gene: TRBJ2-3; abundance: .; CDR3nt: TGTGCCAGCAGCGTAGGGGTGAGCGGGAGTTCTGGAACAGATACGCAGTATTTT; CDR3aa: CASSVGVSGSSGTDTQYF
d_gene: .; v_gene: TRBV2; j_gene: TRBJ2-6; abundance: .; CDR3nt: TGTGCCAGCGGGACACAAGGGGGCTCTGGGGCCAACGTCCTGACTTTC; CDR3aa: CASGTQGGSGANVLTF
d_gene: .; v_gene: TRBV5-1; j_gene: TRBJ2-1; abundance: .; CDR3nt: TGCGCCAGCAATCGGGAATCGGGGGAGCAGTTCTTC; CDR3aa: CASNRESGEQFF
d_gene: .; v_gene: TRBV28; j_gene: TRBJ1-2; abundance: .; CDR3nt: TGTGCCAGCAGTATCCACGGGCGGGGCTACACCTTC; CDR3aa: CASSIHGRGYTF